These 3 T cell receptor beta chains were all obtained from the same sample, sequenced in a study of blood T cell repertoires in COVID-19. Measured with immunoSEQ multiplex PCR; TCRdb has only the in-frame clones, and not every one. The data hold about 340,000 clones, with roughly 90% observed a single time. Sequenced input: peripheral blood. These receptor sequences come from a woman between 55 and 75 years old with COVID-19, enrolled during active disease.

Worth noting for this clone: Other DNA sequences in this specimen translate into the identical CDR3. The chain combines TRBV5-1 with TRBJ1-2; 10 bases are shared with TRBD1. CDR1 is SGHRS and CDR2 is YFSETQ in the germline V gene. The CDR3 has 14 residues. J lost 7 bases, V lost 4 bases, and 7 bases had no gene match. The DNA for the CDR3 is TGCGCCAGCAGCACCGGACAGGGGGAATCTGGCTACACCTTC. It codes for CASSTGQGESGYTF.

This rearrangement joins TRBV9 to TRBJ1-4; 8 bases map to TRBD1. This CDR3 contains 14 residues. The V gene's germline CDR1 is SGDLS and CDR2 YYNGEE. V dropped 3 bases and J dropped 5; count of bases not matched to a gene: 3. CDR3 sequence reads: CASSGGTGNEKLFF. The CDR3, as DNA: TGTGCCAGCAGCGGCGGGACAGGAAATGAAAAACTGTTTTTT.

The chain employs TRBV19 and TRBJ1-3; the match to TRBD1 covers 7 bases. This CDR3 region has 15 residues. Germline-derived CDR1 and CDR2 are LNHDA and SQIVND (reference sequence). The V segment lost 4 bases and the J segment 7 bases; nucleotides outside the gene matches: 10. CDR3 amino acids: CASSRTGERGNTIYF. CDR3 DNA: TGTGCCAGTAGTAGAACAGGGGAAAGGGGCAACACCATATATTTT.